The 17 T cell receptor beta chains listed next were all sequenced from one sample in a study of T cells after yellow fever vaccination. TCRdb reprocessed the 5' RACE reads with MiXCR, giving one entry per CDR3 protein. The table lists hundreds of thousands of distinct CDR3 sequences, about 5.2% of them singletons. The specimen comprised CD4+ T cells sorted from PBMCs, sampled on the day of the yellow fever booster vaccination. These receptor sequences come from a man between 18 and 29 years old who received the YFV17D yellow fever vaccine.

This clonotype was picked up a small number of times. The chain joins TRBV5-1 to TRBJ2-5; the D is unclear. CDR3 size: 14 residues. The V gene lost 4 bases and the J gene lost 3 bases, with 13 bases spanning the gap. Germline-derived CDR1 and CDR2 are SGHRS and YFSETQ. The CDR3 DNA sequence: TGCGCCAGCAGCCCAACCGGTGGGGAAGAGACCCAGTACTTC. The encoded protein is CASSPTGGEETQYF. Full variable domain (remainder filled in from reference TRBV5-1 and TRBJ2-5): KAGVTQTPRYLIKTRGQQVTLSCSPISGHRSVSWYQQTPGQGLQFLFEYFSETQRNKGNFPGRFSGRQFSNSRSEMNVSTLELGDSALYLCASSPTGGEETQYFGPGTRLLVL.

This rearrangement joins TRBV28 to TRBJ1-6; no clear D. This CDR3 spans 12 amino acids. Germline CDR1 and CDR2: MDHEN and SYDVKM. V was pared by 0 bases and J by 9 bases, with 3 bases between. The CDR3 loop is CASSLWASPLHF. The CDR3, as DNA: TGTGCCAGCAGTTTATGGGCTTCACCCCTCCACTTT.

This clonotype was counted a few times. J is TRBJ2-1 and V is TRBV7-2; perhaps D is TRBD1 or TRBD2 (7 bases each). The length of the CDR3 is 15 residues. Looked up from germline, CDR1 is SGHTA and CDR2 is FQGNSA. Trimming cost V 7 bases and J 4 bases, with 17 bases left between them. CDR3 nucleotides: TGTGCCAGCAACCTGGGGAGGGGGCAATACAATGAGCAGTTCTTC. Its translation is CASNLGRGQYNEQFF.

The chain links TRBV6-6 to TRBJ1-2; D might be TRBD1 (5 bases). The CDR3 extends over 13 amino acids. Germline V gives CDR1 MNHNY, CDR2 SVGAGI (reference sequence). The V and J ends lost 5 bases and 6 bases respectively, with 13 bases between them. The CDR3 sequence: CASSPRERDGYTF. CDR3 in DNA: TGTGCCAGCAGTCCCAGGGAGCGAGATGGCTACACCTTC.

This clonotype was detected only a few times. This chain connects TRBV10-3 to TRBJ2-3; perhaps TRBD2 as D (6 bases). Trimming left V 11 bases short and J 2 bases short, with 17 bases between. Germline V lookup: CDR1 ENHRY, CDR2 SYGVKD. This CDR3 is built from 14 residues. This CDR3 is CAVGGALTTDTQYF. CDR3 coding DNA: TGTGCCGTGGGCGGGGCGCTAACCACAGATACGCAGTATTTT.

This clonotype has more than one count but fewer than ten. The V call is TRBV19, the J call TRBJ1-3; tentatively, D is TRBD1 (5 bases). CDR1 and CDR2 from the germline V gene are LNHDA and SQIVND (reference sequence). The V and J ends lost 3 bases and 2 bases respectively, with 8 bases between them. The CDR3 has 14 amino acids. CDR3 loop: CASSITGAGNTIYF. The CDR3 DNA reads as TGTGCCAGTAGTATCACGGGGGCTGGAAACACCATATATTTT.

A few counts support this clonotype. The V gene is TRBV6-5, the J gene TRBJ1-1; TRBD1 might be the D (5 bases). CDR1 and CDR2 from the germline V gene are MNHEY and SVGAGI. CDR3 length: 16 amino acids. Trimming cost V 0 bases and J 7 bases, with 18 bases left between them. CDR3 coding DNA: TGTGCCAGCAGTTACTCAGTTGTGGGGGGTGGTGGTGAAGCTTTCTTT. Encoded protein: CASSYSVVGGGGEAFF.

The chain is built from TRBV7-3 and TRBJ1-6; D possibly corresponds to TRBD1 (6 bases). Germline V gives CDR1 SGHTA, CDR2 FQGTGA. V was clipped by 5 bases and J by 7 bases, with 15 bases between them. The CDR3 is made up of 15 amino acids. For the CDR3, the DNA is TGTGCCAGCAGCAAAGAGGGGGGGCCCAATTCACCCCTCCACTTT. This codes for CASSKEGGPNSPLHF.

This clonotype was seen repeatedly, ten times or more. CDR3 region: CASSQEYNRGTYEQYV. CDR3 bases: TGCGCCAGCAGCCAAGAATATAATCGGGGGACCTACGAGCAGTACGTC. The chain is built from TRBV4-1 and TRBJ2-7; possibly TRBD2 for D (6 bases). Germline V gene data show CDR1 as MGHRA and CDR2 as YSYEKL. The CDR3 is made up of 16 amino acids. V gave up 0 bases and J gave up 2 bases, with 14 bases separating them.

In this sample, this clonotype turned up a few times. This chain uses TRBV20-1 with TRBJ2-3; possible D gene TRBD2, 5 bases. V was pared by 3 bases and J by 1 base, with 11 bases between. Germline CDR1 is DFQATT and CDR2 is SNEGSKA (reference sequence). This CDR3 contains 14 residues. DNA of the CDR3: TGCAGTGCTAGTCGCCTAGCTGGCACAGATACGCAGTATTTT. This sequence encodes CSASRLAGTDTQYF.

In its sample, this clonotype was seen a few times. The chain couples TRBV10-3 to TRBJ1-1; D unresolved. CDR3 length equals 13 residues. V dropped 3 bases and J dropped 0 bases, with 5 bases sitting between them. CDR1 and CDR2 from the germline V gene are ENHRY and SYGVKD. For the CDR3, the DNA is TGTGCCATCAGTGACAACATGAACACTGAAGCTTTCTTT. Protein: CAISDNMNTEAFF.

At least ten counts were recorded for this clonotype. The chain couples TRBV6-1 to TRBJ1-5; unclear D gene. The CDR3 runs to 13 residues. Trimming took off 8 bases at V and 5 bases at J, with 13 bases between the two ends. Germline V lookup: CDR1 MNHNS, CDR2 SASEGT. DNA for the CDR3: TGTGCCAGCGGGGTTCATACGGATCAGCCCCAGCATTTT. Its translation: CASGVHTDQPQHF.

The chain uses TRBV20-1 and TRBJ2-3; unclear D gene. The CDR3 covers 14 residues. V was cut by 1 base and J by 3 bases, with 11 bases left in between. The germline V gene has CDR1 DFQATT and CDR2 SNEGSKA (reference sequence). CDR3 nucleotide sequence: TGCAGTGCTAGAGTTGGGATGGGGACAGATACGCAGTATTTT. The encoded protein is CSARVGMGTDTQYF.

The V gene is TRBV29-1, the J gene TRBJ2-4; 8 bases are a match to TRBD1. Germline V gives CDR1 SQVTM, CDR2 ANQGSEA. The CDR3 covers 15 residues. V shed 6 bases, J shed 4 bases, and the junction held 11 bases outside the gene matches. DNA of the CDR3: TGCAGCGTCCAGGGGGCAGAGCTGGCGAAAAACATTCAGTACTTC. Residues: CSVQGAELAKNIQYF.

This clonotype occurred many times. The chain employs TRBV5-1 and TRBJ2-2; D is tentatively TRBD1 or TRBD2 (6 bases each). Germline CDR1 SGHRS, CDR2 YFSETQ. The CDR3 is 15 amino acids. V gave up 7 bases and J gave up 3 bases, with 16 bases separating them. Here the CDR3 DNA reads TGCGCCAGCCTAGGAGAGGGGGGCCACACCGGGGAGCTGTTTTTT. Its translation is CASLGEGGHTGELFF.

The chain recombines TRBV12-3 or TRBV12-4 with TRBJ1-1, with 9 bases matching TRBD1. The CDR3 totals 15 residues. V shed 6 bases and J 4 bases; nucleotides not matched to a gene: 9. CDR3 region: CASSRRQGVGTEAFF. The CDR3 nucleotides are TGTGCCAGCAGCCGAAGACAGGGGGTAGGCACTGAAGCTTTCTTT.

This clonotype turned up a few times. The rearrangement uses TRBV12-3 or TRBV12-4 and TRBJ2-3; 9 bases agree with TRBD2. The CDR3 is made up of 20 amino acids. The V segment lost 6 bases and the J segment 2 bases; nucleotides outside the gene matches: 21. The CDR3 is CASSRRSIALAGPFTDTQYF. The CDR3 coding sequence is TGTGCCAGCAGCCGGCGGTCCATCGCTCTAGCGGGGCCTTTCACAGATACGCAGTATTTT.